The rows below give T cell receptor beta chains drawn from one sample of a study of T cell responses to AZD1222 COVID-19 vaccine. TCRdb keeps only in-frame clones here, not all; method: immunoSEQ multiplex PCR. The sample gives about 120,000 clones, about 88% of which show up once; 3.5% is in the top ten. The starting material was peripheral blood, obtained 28 days after the second AZD1222 dose. The receptors shown here come from an adult who received the AZD1222 COVID-19 vaccine. Both conserved end residues are part of each CDR3. The D gene is left open where the match is weak. Expanded clones get a size class; other rows say once, few or many, or leave the size out.

clone_size j_call d_call v_call cdr3_aa cdr3_nt
NA TRBJ1-2 NA TRBV18 CASSPPGPPEDGYTF TGTGCCAGCTCACCACCGGGCCCCCCTGAGGATGGCTACACCTTC
NA TRBJ1-4 TRBD1 TRBV5-1 CASSLGRERQGALGEKLFF TGCGCCAGCAGCTTGGGGAGAGAAAGACAGGGCGCACTAGGCGAAAAACTGTTTTTT
NA TRBJ1-1 NA TRBV30 CAWRSDGRFGHTEAFF TGTGCCTGGAGATCGGACGGGAGATTCGGTCACACTGAAGCTTTCTTT
NA TRBJ2-3 NA TRBV2 CASTPGTGTSTDTQYF TGTGCCAGCACCCCCGGGACTGGAACTAGCACAGATACGCAGTATTTT
NA TRBJ2-6 TRBD1 TRBV30 CASGQGASGANVLTF TGTGCCTCGGGACAGGGGGCGTCTGGGGCCAACGTCCTGACTTTC
NA TRBJ1-1 NA TRBV19 CASSIQGGDMNTEAFF TGTGCCAGTAGTATTCAGGGCGGTGACATGAACACTGAAGCTTTCTTT
NA TRBJ2-1 TRBD2 TRBV19 CASSLLAGGLGNEQFF TGTGCCAGTAGTCTTCTAGCGGGAGGTCTGGGCAATGAGCAGTTCTTC
NA TRBJ2-2 NA TRBV7-2 CASSLTGRNTGELFF TGTGCCAGCAGCTTAACAGGTCGTAACACCGGGGAGCTGTTTTTT
NA TRBJ2-7 TRBD2 TRBV10-3 CAISESSTGRAPGEQYF TGTGCCATCAGTGAGTCGTCTACGGGGAGGGCGCCCGGCGAGCAGTACTTC
once TRBJ2-1 NA TRBV7-6 CASSSREARNNEQFF TGTGCCAGCAGCTCTCGAGAGGCTAGGAACAATGAGCAGTTCTTC
NA TRBJ1-4 NA TRBV3-1/TRBV3-2 CASSLGPLNEKLFF TGTGCCAGCAGCCTCGGGCCCCTTAATGAAAAACTGTTTTTT
once TRBJ2-3 NA TRBV7-2 CASSLGIGSGTDTQYF TGTGCCAGCAGCTTAGGGATAGGTAGCGGCACAGATACGCAGTATTTT
NA TRBJ1-6 TRBD1 TRBV2 CASRVEVGDRSNSPLHF TGTGCCAGCAGGGTAGAAGTCGGGGACAGGTCAAATTCACCCCTCCACTTT
NA TRBJ2-6 NA TRBV7-6 CASSLAGVFGANVLTF TGTGCCAGCAGCTTAGCGGGAGTTTTTGGGGCCAACGTCCTGACTTTC
NA TRBJ1-3 NA TRBV19 CASSIDRTPLRQGSGNTIYF TGTGCCAGTAGTATAGATCGGACGCCCCTGCGGCAGGGCTCTGGAAACACCATATATTTT
few TRBJ1-6 NA TRBV28 CASSLVWGGNSPLHF TGTGCCAGCAGTTTAGTCTGGGGTGGGAATTCACCCCTCCACTTT
NA TRBJ2-2 TRBD1 TRBV6-5 CASRNGGQGTGELFF TGTGCCAGCAGAAATGGGGGACAGGGCACCGGGGAGCTGTTTTTT
NA TRBJ1-1 NA TRBV28 CASSNPGTEGEAFF TGTGCCAGCAGTAACCCCGGGACGGAGGGGGAAGCTTTCTTT
NA TRBJ2-3 TRBD2 TRBV7-3 CASSFSGLVADTQYF TGTGCCAGCAGCTTCTCGGGACTAGTGGCAGATACGCAGTATTTT
NA TRBJ1-2 TRBD1 TRBV5-5 CASSSTLGQGNYGYTF TGTGCCAGCAGCTCAACCCTGGGACAGGGAAACTATGGCTACACCTTC
NA TRBJ2-7 NA TRBV28 CASSRLVGPYEQYF TGTGCCAGCAGTCGGCTAGTGGGTCCTTACGAGCAGTACTTC
NA TRBJ2-2 NA TRBV19 CASRRGAQNTGELFF TGTGCCAGTAGAAGGGGGGCGCAGAACACCGGGGAGCTGTTTTTT
NA TRBJ2-7 TRBD1 TRBV19 CASSTDRVSYEQYF TGTGCCAGTAGTACCGACAGGGTCTCCTACGAGCAGTACTTC
NA TRBJ2-7 TRBD1 TRBV19 CASNLGTATYEQYF TGTGCCAGTAACCTCGGGACAGCTACCTACGAGCAGTACTTC
NA TRBJ1-3 TRBD1 TRBV28 CASSPSTGYSAIYF TGTGCCAGCAGTCCCTCGACAGGGTACTCCGCCATATATTTT
NA TRBJ1-3 NA TRBV15 CATRGAPISGNTIYF TGTGCCACCCGAGGGGCGCCCATCTCTGGAAACACCATATATTTT
once TRBJ1-1 TRBD1 TRBV14 CASSLRTGRNTEAFF TGTGCCAGCAGCCTGAGGACAGGAAGGAACACTGAAGCTTTCTTT
NA TRBJ1-1 NA TRBV3-1/TRBV3-2 CASSQEGTEAFF TGTGCCAGCAGCCAAGAAGGAACTGAAGCTTTCTTT
NA TRBJ2-3 NA TRBV4-3 CASSQEYTDTDTQYF TGCGCCAGCAGCCAAGAATATACAGACACAGATACGCAGTATTTT
NA TRBJ1-1 NA TRBV12-3/TRBV12-4 CASSLGFTEAFF TGTGCCAGCAGCCTAGGTTTCACTGAAGCTTTCTTT
NA TRBJ2-7 TRBD1 TRBV7-9 CASSLRQGAGEQYF TGTGCCAGCAGCCTCAGACAGGGGGCAGGGGAGCAGTACTTC
NA TRBJ1-3 NA TRBV12-5 CASSQGHSGNTIYF TGTGCTAGTTCCCAAGGCCACTCTGGAAACACCATATATTTT
NA TRBJ1-3 NA TRBV12-3/TRBV12-4 CASSLGVGNTIYF TGTGCCAGCAGTTTAGGGGTTGGAAACACCATATATTTT
NA TRBJ2-2 TRBD2 TRBV6-6 CASSPGLAGANTGELFF TGTGCCAGCAGTCCGGGACTAGCGGGGGCCAACACCGGGGAGCTGTTTTTT
NA TRBJ1-4 NA TRBV5-1 CASSLGDLTTNEKLFF TGCGCCAGCAGCTTGGGTGACTTGACAACTAATGAAAAACTGTTTTTT
NA TRBJ1-1 NA TRBV9 CASSPLGVVGTEAFF TGTGCCAGCAGCCCCTTGGGGGTCGTGGGCACTGAAGCTTTCTTT
NA TRBJ2-6 NA TRBV4-3 CASSPTGFGANVLTF TGCGCCAGCAGCCCCACAGGGTTCGGGGCCAACGTCCTGACTTTC
NA TRBJ1-1 NA TRBV7-8 CASSFATREREAFF TGTGCCAGCAGTTTTGCAACCAGGGAGCGGGAAGCTTTCTTT
NA TRBJ1-2 NA TRBV7-2 CASSLAHVPNYGYTF TGTGCCAGCAGCTTAGCACACGTACCGAACTATGGCTACACCTTC
NA TRBJ2-1 TRBD1 TRBV29-1 CSVASGTDYNEQFF TGCAGCGTTGCATCCGGGACAGATTACAATGAGCAGTTCTTC
few TRBJ2-1 NA TRBV7-9 CASSGDLYNEQFF TGTGCCAGCAGCGGTGACCTCTACAATGAGCAGTTCTTC